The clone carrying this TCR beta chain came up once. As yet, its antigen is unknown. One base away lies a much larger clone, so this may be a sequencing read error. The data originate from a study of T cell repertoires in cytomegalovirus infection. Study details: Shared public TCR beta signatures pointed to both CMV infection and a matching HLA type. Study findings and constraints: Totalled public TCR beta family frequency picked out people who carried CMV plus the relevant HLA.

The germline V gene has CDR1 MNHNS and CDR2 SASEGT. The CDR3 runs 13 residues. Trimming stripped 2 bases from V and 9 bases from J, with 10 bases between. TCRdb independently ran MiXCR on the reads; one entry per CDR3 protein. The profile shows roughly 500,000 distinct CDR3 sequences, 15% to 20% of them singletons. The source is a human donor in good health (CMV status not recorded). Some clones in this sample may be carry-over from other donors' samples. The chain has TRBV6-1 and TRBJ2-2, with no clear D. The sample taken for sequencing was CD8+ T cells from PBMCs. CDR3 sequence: CASSEMGRWELFF. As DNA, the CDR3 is TGTGCCAGCAGTGAAATGGGTAGATGGGAGCTGTTTTTT.